This TCR beta chain was identified during a study of T cells in Graves' hyperthyroidism and ophthalmopathy. Regions amplified from RNA transcripts were the TCR beta CDR3 regions. The HTBI primer set was used in a first-round RT-PCR of the TCR CDR3. TCRdb itself ran the multiplex PCR reads through MiXCR, one entry per CDR3 protein. The sample records about 560,000 distinct CDR3 sequences, 16% being singletons. Findings and caveats of the study: Blood also carried most thyroid clonotypes expanded above 0.001.

Stable disease denoted Graves' hyperthyroidism without ophthalmopathy progression within 18 months. The study excluded patients with uncontrolled infection, other autoimmune disease, pregnancy or lactation. This sample holds PBMCs from roughly 10 ml fresh peripheral blood. Germline V gene data show CDR1 as SGHAT and CDR2 as FQNNGV. V lost 6 bases, J lost 5 bases, and 11 bases stayed unmatched. This CDR3 is built from 16 residues. Worth noting for this clonotype: What it recognizes is unknown.

This TCR was sampled from a young woman with Graves' hyperthyroidism. The chain recombines TRBV11-2 with TRBJ2-1; TRBD2 matches 9 bases. The specimen was blood. Here the CDR3 reads CASRLTLAGGNNEQFF. In nucleotides, the CDR3 is TGTGCCAGCAGGTTAACACTTGCGGGAGGGAACAATGAGCAGTTCTTC.